This is a list of T cell receptor beta chains from one sample in a study of CD4 T cells in relation to SARS-CoV-2 and coronaviruses. Measured with immunoSEQ multiplex PCR; TCRdb has only the in-frame clones, and not every one. The sample yields about 30,000 clones, 76% seen once. Their recognized antigens are unknown. Sequencing input: CD4+ T cells from PBMCs, cultured in vitro. These TCRs come from a human donor in good health. Both conserved end residues are part of each CDR3. D genes are given only for firm matches. Only part of the rows carry a size: once, few, many, or a class if the clone is expanded.

TRBJ1-2 TRBD1 TRBV18 - TGTGCCAGCTCACCAGGACAGGTTCAAGGCTACACCTTC CASSPGQVQGYTF
TRBJ2-3 TRBD2 TRBV6-1 - TGTGCCAGCAGTGGACTAGCGGGACGGGGCGGAGATACGCAGTATTTT CASSGLAGRGGDTQYF
TRBJ2-7 TRBD1 TRBV27 few TGTGCCAGCCGTATCCCAGGGGGCAGCGAGCAGTACTTC CASRIPGGSEQYF
TRBJ2-7 TRBD1 TRBV9 - TGTGCCAGCAGCGATGGACAGGGCTACGAGCAGTACTTC CASSDGQGYEQYF
TRBJ2-3 - TRBV7-2 - TGTGCCAGCAGCTCGGCGGCGCAGACAGATACGCAGTATTTT CASSSAAQTDTQYF
TRBJ1-5 TRBD1 TRBV10-1 - TGCGCCAGCAGCGAACCTCCGGGACAGGGAGATCAGCCCCAGCATTTT CASSEPPGQGDQPQHF
TRBJ1-6 - TRBV9 - TGTGCCAGCAGCGTAGGGACAGCTAATTCACCCCTCCACTTT CASSVGTANSPLHF
TRBJ1-2 TRBD1 TRBV5-4 few TGTGCCAGCACCTGGGACAGGGGGCATATCTATGGCTACACCTTC CASTWDRGHIYGYTF
TRBJ1-4 TRBD1 TRBV6-2/TRBV6-3 - TGTGCCAGCAGTTATTCAAGGACAGGGAACCGGAATGAAAAACTGTTTTTT CASSYSRTGNRNEKLFF
TRBJ2-5 - TRBV2 - TGTGCCAGCAGCATTCTTGGATCCGAGGGAGAGACCCAGTACTTC CASSILGSEGETQYF
TRBJ2-7 TRBD2 TRBV6-2/TRBV6-3 - TGTGCCAGCAGTTACCCTCCGGGGGGGGCGGATGGAGACGAGCAGTACTTC CASSYPPGGADGDEQYF
TRBJ2-1 - TRBV18 few TGTGCCAGCTCACCAGGAAGAGGGCCCCGCGACAATGAGCAGTTCTTC CASSPGRGPRDNEQFF
TRBJ2-2 - TRBV7-9 - TGTGCCAGCAGCCCCTTGGCCGGGGAGCTGTTTTTT CASSPLAGELFF
TRBJ1-2 - TRBV7-2 - TGTGCCAGCAGCTTAAACCGCCCCGCGGGGGCTAACTATGGCTACACCTTC CASSLNRPAGANYGYTF
TRBJ1-1 - TRBV7-2 - TGTGCCAGCAAACTCGAACCTTACACTGAAGCTTTCTTT CASKLEPYTEAFF
TRBJ2-7 - TRBV6-5 - TGTGCCAGCAGTTACTCCTACGCCGGAAGCTCCTACGAGCAGTACTTC CASSYSYAGSSYEQYF
TRBJ1-1 - TRBV9 - TGTGCCAGCAGCGCGGGGTGGGCGAACACTGAAGCTTTCTTT CASSAGWANTEAFF
TRBJ2-7 - TRBV18 - TGTGCCAGCTCACCATTTTTAGCGGAAACCTACGAGCAGTACTTC CASSPFLAETYEQYF
TRBJ2-1 TRBD2 TRBV18 - TGTGCCAGCTCACCACGAGCTAGCGGGGGGGCTGGAGAGCAGTTCTTC CASSPRASGGAGEQFF
TRBJ2-1 TRBD2 TRBV5-5 - TGTGCCAGCAGCTTGGAGCGGGAGGGGAATGAGCAGTTCTTC CASSLEREGNEQFF
TRBJ1-1 - TRBV5-1 - TGCGCCAGCAGCCCTCGAGGACCCGGGCGCACTGAAGCTTTCTTT CASSPRGPGRTEAFF
TRBJ2-1 - TRBV9 - TGTGCCAGCAGCGTACAATCCTACAATGAGCAGTTCTTC CASSVQSYNEQFF